Listed below are T cell receptor beta chains from one sample, sequenced in a study of breast tumors, draining lymph nodes, adjacent tissues. TCRdb called the multiplex PCR reads again in MiXCR, with one record for every CDR3 protein. This table has around 130,000 distinct CDR3 sequences, 21% appearing once. Sequences were obtained from axillary lymph node tissue. These receptors all come from a female donor with breast cancer. Some clones in this sample may be carry-over from other donors' samples. Each CDR3 is given with its conserved first and last residue. The D gene is left open where the match is weak. A row's size may be missing; if present it is once, few, many or a size class.

d_gene	abundance	v_gene	j_gene	CDR3aa	CDR3nt
TRBD1	many	TRBV9	TRBJ2-3	CASSDGQVPDTQYF	TGTGCCAGCAGCGATGGACAGGTGCCAGATACGCAGTATTTT
TRBD2	many	TRBV29-1	TRBJ2-1	CSVEPASGGVYNEQFF	TGCAGCGTTGAACCGGCTAGCGGAGGCGTTTACAATGAGCAGTTCTTC
.	many	TRBV20-1	TRBJ1-6	CSARDQRSSYNSPLHF	TGCAGTGCTAGAGATCAACGGTCGTCCTATAATTCACCCCTCCACTTT
TRBD2	many	TRBV28	TRBJ2-1	CASSFGGTSQRKQFF	TGTGCCAGCAGTTTTGGCGGGACTAGCCAAAGGAAGCAGTTCTTC
.	few	TRBV30	TRBJ1-2	CAWSVGSGSTGGYTF	TGTGCCTGGAGTGTAGGGTCAGGGAGCACGGGAGGCTACACCTTC
.	many	TRBV11-2	TRBJ2-1	CASSDTRGWVEQFF	TGTGCCAGCAGCGACACCCGGGGGTGGGTTGAGCAGTTCTTC
TRBD1	many	TRBV7-3	TRBJ2-1	CASSSPTGSNEQFF	TGTGCCAGCAGCTCCCCGACAGGGAGCAATGAGCAGTTCTTC
.	.	TRBV18	TRBJ2-3	CASSDIRAEPSTDTQYF	TGTGCCAGCTCAGACATTCGAGCAGAGCCTAGCACAGATACGCAGTATTTT
.	many	TRBV4-1	TRBJ2-2	CASSQGRDRKLPGELFF	TGCGCCAGCAGCCAAGGGCGGGACAGAAAACTTCCCGGGGAGCTGTTTTTT
TRBD1	few	TRBV28	TRBJ1-3	CASSPGQGVNTIYF	TGTGCCAGCAGCCCGGGACAGGGGGTAAACACCATATATTTT
.	.	TRBV12-3/TRBV12-4	TRBJ2-1	CASSPSGVGGGEQFF	TGTGCCAGCAGCCCATCGGGGGTAGGTGGTGGTGAGCAGTTCTTC
TRBD1	.	TRBV28	TRBJ2-5	CASRRPMTGQETQYF	TGTGCCAGCAGACGACCCATGACAGGGCAAGAGACCCAGTACTTC
TRBD2	many	TRBV20-1	TRBJ2-1	CSADGLAGQSSYNEQFF	TGCAGTGCAGACGGACTAGCGGGGCAGAGCTCCTACAATGAGCAGTTCTTC
TRBD2	many	TRBV5-1	TRBJ2-7	CASSLELAGHEQYF	TGCGCCAGCAGCTTGGAGCTAGCGGGACACGAGCAGTACTTC
.	many	TRBV19	TRBJ2-7	CASRLTADAYEQYF	TGTGCCAGTAGACTCACTGCGGACGCATACGAGCAGTACTTC
.	many	TRBV3-1	TRBJ2-7	CASSQGHSGSYEQYF	TGTGCCAGCAGCCAAGGTCATAGCGGCTCCTACGAGCAGTACTTC
TRBD2	many	TRBV7-2	TRBJ2-1	CASSSTHQLAVKQFF	TGTGCCAGCAGCTCAACCCACCAACTAGCGGTCAAGCAGTTCTTC
.	many	TRBV10-3	TRBJ2-1	CAISGVEGRSEQFF	TGTGCCATCAGCGGAGTAGAGGGTCGGAGTGAGCAGTTCTTC
.	.	TRBV15	TRBJ1-5	CATSRDNRPQHF	TGTGCCACCAGCAGAGATAACCGGCCCCAGCATTTT
.	.	TRBV7-9	TRBJ1-2	CANSLDRSGYTF	TGTGCCAACAGCTTAGACCGGTCTGGCTACACCTTC
.	many	TRBV27	TRBJ1-2	CASRDNYGYTF	TGTGCCAGCAGGGACAACTATGGCTACACCTTC
.	once	TRBV28	TRBJ2-3	CASSPRGGQDTQYF	TGTGCCAGCAGCCCCCGGGGAGGCCAAGATACGCAGTATTTT
.	many	TRBV27	TRBJ2-7	CASNPPDGYEQYF	TGTGCCAGCAACCCCCCGGATGGCTACGAGCAGTACTTC
.	few	TRBV5-4	TRBJ2-5	CASSLGTTAGTSGGETQYF	TGTGCCAGCAGCTTGGGAACGACAGCCGGGACGTCCGGAGGGGAGACCCAGTACTTC
TRBD2	many	TRBV5-6	TRBJ2-5	CASSTYRLAGGQTQYF	TGTGCCAGCAGCACCTATAGACTAGCGGGAGGTCAGACCCAGTACTTC
.	many	TRBV5-5	TRBJ2-7	CASSLITTVEQYF	TGTGCCAGCAGCTTGATAACTACGGTGGAGCAGTACTTC
TRBD2	many	TRBV12-5	TRBJ2-1	CASGLVCLAGYNEQFF	TGTGCTAGTGGTTTGGTCTGCCTAGCGGGATACAATGAGCAGTTCTTC
TRBD2	many	TRBV5-1	TRBJ2-1	CASSLVGTSGSRRDNEQFF	TGCGCCAGCAGCTTGGTAGGGACTAGCGGGAGTAGAAGGGATAATGAGCAGTTCTTC
.	many	TRBV6-1	TRBJ2-6	CASSEQDSSGANVLTF	TGTGCCAGCAGTGAACAGGACAGCTCTGGGGCCAACGTCCTGACTTTC
TRBD2	many	TRBV5-6	TRBJ2-5	CASSLGSGRADETQYF	TGTGCCAGCAGCTTGGGAAGCGGGAGGGCCGATGAGACCCAGTACTTC
.	many	TRBV7-6	TRBJ2-7	CASSHTRAAHEQYF	TGTGCCAGCAGCCACACCCGGGCAGCTCACGAGCAGTACTTC
.	many	TRBV5-8	TRBJ2-1	CASSPVYKGEQFF	TGTGCCAGCAGCCCGGTCTATAAAGGTGAGCAGTTCTTC
.	many	TRBV30	TRBJ2-5	CAWSVRETQYF	TGTGCCTGGAGTGTACGAGAGACCCAGTACTTC
.	many	TRBV4-1	TRBJ1-2	CASSQDGSGWYGYTF	TGCGCCAGCAGCCAAGATGGGTCAGGGTGGTATGGCTACACCTTC
.	many	TRBV2	TRBJ2-7	CASTSAYEQYF	TGTGCCAGCACCAGTGCCTACGAGCAGTACTTC
.	many	TRBV20-1	TRBJ1-2	CSARTGATDGYTF	TGCAGTGCTAGAACGGGGGCGACGGATGGCTACACCTTC
.	.	TRBV3-1	TRBJ1-3	CASSPRDAGNTIYF	TGTGCCAGCAGCCCCCGGGACGCTGGAAACACCATATATTTT
.	many	TRBV12-3/TRBV12-4	TRBJ2-3	CASSLRRATTDTQYF	TGTGCCAGCAGCCTACGGCGGGCCACCACAGATACGCAGTATTTT
.	.	TRBV5-5	TRBJ1-6	CASSLGLEVSPIHF	TGTGCCAGCAGCTTGGGCCTAGAAGTTTCACCCATACACTTT
TRBD1	many	TRBV29-1	TRBJ1-2	CSTDRGGYTF	TGCAGCACCGACAGGGGTGGCTACACCTTC
.	.	TRBV10-2	TRBJ2-2	CASSGGRGGELFF	TGCGCCAGCAGTGGGGGTCGGGGCGGGGAGCTGTTTTTT
.	few	TRBV28	TRBJ2-3	CASSQFGSGTDTQYF	TGTGCCAGCAGCCAGTTTGGCAGCGGCACAGATACGCAGTATTTT
.	.	TRBV18	TRBJ2-3	CASSEGYLRGDTQYF	TGTGCCAGCTCAGAGGGGTATTTGCGTGGAGATACGCAGTATTTT
TRBD2	.	TRBV19	TRBJ2-4	CASSMMWTSGRAGAKNIQYF	TGTGCCAGTAGTATGATGTGGACTAGCGGGAGGGCCGGCGCCAAAAACATTCAGTACTTC
.	few	TRBV18	TRBJ2-5	CASSPQRRGRETQYF	TGTGCCAGCTCACCACAAAGAAGGGGTCGCGAGACCCAGTACTTC
TRBD1	many	TRBV20-1	TRBJ2-7	CSATGQGGHEQYF	TGCAGTGCTACGGGACAGGGGGGCCACGAGCAGTACTTC
.	many	TRBV4-2	TRBJ1-5	CASSQGGSNQPQHF	TGTGCCAGCAGCCAAGGAGGCTCCAATCAGCCCCAGCATTTT
TRBD2	many	TRBV3-1	TRBJ2-1	CASSQEDLAGGNNEQFF	TGTGCCAGCAGCCAAGAGGACCTAGCGGGAGGGAACAATGAGCAGTTCTTC
TRBD2	.	TRBV30	TRBJ2-1	CAWRTSGTRNEQFF	TGTGCCTGGAGGACTAGCGGGACCCGCAATGAGCAGTTCTTC
.	many	TRBV6-5	TRBJ2-7	CASSPPPEQYF	TGTGCCAGCAGCCCCCCCCCCGAGCAGTACTTC
.	many	TRBV5-8	TRBJ1-6	CASSLVGLNNSPLHF	TGTGCCAGCAGCTTGGTCGGCTTAAATAATTCACCCCTCCACTTT
.	many	TRBV24-1	TRBJ1-2	CATSEPPGRYTF	TGTGCCACCAGTGAGCCCCCGGGGCGCTACACCTTC
.	many	TRBV6-1	TRBJ1-4	CASSATGRQVKLFF	TGTGCCAGCAGTGCCACGGGGCGGCAGGTAAAACTGTTTTTT
.	many	TRBV20-1	TRBJ2-2	CSARAENTGELFF	TGCAGTGCCCGGGCAGAGAACACCGGGGAGCTGTTTTTT
.	few	TRBV2	TRBJ1-5	CASSEEVYSNQPQHF	TGTGCCAGCAGTGAAGAGGTTTATAGCAATCAGCCCCAGCATTTT
TRBD1	many	TRBV4-2	TRBJ2-5	CASSRDRAGETQYF	TGTGCCAGCAGCCGGGACAGGGCTGGGGAGACCCAGTACTTC
TRBD2	.	TRBV2	TRBJ2-1	CASSGTSAKNNEQFF	TGTGCCAGCAGCGGGACTAGCGCCAAAAACAATGAGCAGTTCTTC
.	many	TRBV4-1	TRBJ2-1	CASSQDRAGEQFF	TGCGCCAGCAGCCAAGACCGGGCGGGTGAGCAGTTCTTC
TRBD2	many	TRBV5-8	TRBJ2-7	CASSPGTSGSNEQYF	TGTGCCAGCAGCCCCGGGACTAGCGGGAGTAACGAGCAGTACTTC